This T cell receptor beta chain was captured in a study of regulatory T cells in long-lasting Graves disease. Study in general: Newly diagnosed Graves' patients had taken antithyroid drugs under 3 months.

Time point here: newly diagnosed GD, antithyroid drugs for less than 3 months. RNA isolated from PBMCs was used to make the TCR library. In building TCR beta libraries, iRepertoire HTBI primers were used together with Arm-PCR of CDR3 regions. One entry per CDR3 protein, called by TCRdb with MiXCR from the multiplex PCR reads. This table has some 460,000 distinct CDR3 sequences, around 15% appearing once. At least ten counts were recorded for this clonotype. Its ends do not fully match the called genes, so a read error is possible. The CDR3 extends over 14 amino acids. Separately, the same data were catalogued under a study of T cells in Graves' hyperthyroidism and ophthalmopathy. That investigation notes: The study based diagnoses on clinical symptoms, serum thyroxine and TRAb, thyroid ultrasound and orbital computed tomography. The HTBI primer set was used in a first-round RT-PCR of the TCR CDR3.

The rearrangement links TRBV12-3 or TRBV12-4 to TRBJ1-2; possible D gene TRBD1, 5 bases. The sequence was collected from a man aged 35 to 55 with Graves disease. Sequencing used peripheral blood mononuclear cells (PBMCs), obtained at new diagnosis, from a patient treated with antithyroid drugs. The CDR3 DNA reads as TGTGCCAGCAGTTTAGCGGGCGGACACTACGGCTACACCTTC. Translated, it gives CASSLAGGHYGYTF.